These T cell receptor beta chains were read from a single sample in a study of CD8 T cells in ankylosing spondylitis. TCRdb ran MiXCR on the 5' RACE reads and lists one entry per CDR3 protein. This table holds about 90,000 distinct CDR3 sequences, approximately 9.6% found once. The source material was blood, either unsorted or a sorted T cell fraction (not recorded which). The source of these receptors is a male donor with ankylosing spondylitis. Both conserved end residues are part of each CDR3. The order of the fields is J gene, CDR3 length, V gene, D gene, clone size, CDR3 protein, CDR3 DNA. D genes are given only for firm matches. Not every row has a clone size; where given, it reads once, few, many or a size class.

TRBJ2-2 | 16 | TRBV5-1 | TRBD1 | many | CASSSRDRGFTGELFF | TGCGCCAGCAGCTCCCGGGACAGGGGGTTCACCGGGGAGCTGTTTTTT
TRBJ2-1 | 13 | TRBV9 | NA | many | CASSPGAVREQFF | TGTGCCAGCAGCCCTGGGGCGGTTAGGGAGCAGTTCTTC
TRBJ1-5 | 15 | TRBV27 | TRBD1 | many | CASSFGTGNNQPQHF | TGTGCCAGCAGTTTCGGGACAGGGAACAATCAGCCCCAGCATTTT
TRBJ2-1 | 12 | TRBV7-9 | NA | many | CASSPLSNEQFF | TGTGCCAGCAGCCCTCTCAGTAATGAGCAGTTCTTC
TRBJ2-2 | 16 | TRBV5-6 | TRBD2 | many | CASSLDLAGVDGELFF | TGTGCCAGCAGCTTGGACCTAGCGGGAGTGGACGGGGAGCTGTTTTTT
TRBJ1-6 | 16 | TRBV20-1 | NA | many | CSAKTGKSSYNSPLHF | TGCAGTGCTAAGACCGGGAAGAGCTCCTATAATTCACCCCTCCACTTT
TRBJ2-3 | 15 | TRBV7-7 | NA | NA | CASSLVGRSGDTQYF | TGTGCCAGCAGCTTAGTTGGCAGGTCTGGTGATACGCAGTATTTT
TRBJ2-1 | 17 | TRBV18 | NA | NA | CASSPPPIGGSVFEQFF | TGTGCCAGCTCACCCCCACCCATTGGTGGATCTGTATTCGAGCAGTTCTTC
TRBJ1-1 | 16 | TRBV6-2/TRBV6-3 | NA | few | CASSYPGFVVFAEAFF | TGTGCCAGCAGTTACCCTGGGTTCGTCGTTTTCGCTGAAGCTTTCTTT
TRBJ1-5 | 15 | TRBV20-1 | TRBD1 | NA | CSATRTGGLGQPQHF | TGCAGTGCGACCCGGACAGGGGGTTTGGGTCAGCCCCAGCATTTT
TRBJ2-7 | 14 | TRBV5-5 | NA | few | CASSSSRYTYEQYF | TGTGCCAGCAGCTCAAGCAGGTATACCTACGAGCAGTACTTC
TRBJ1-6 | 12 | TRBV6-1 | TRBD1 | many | CASKGQGPPLHF | TGTGCCAGCAAAGGACAGGGTCCACCCCTCCACTTT
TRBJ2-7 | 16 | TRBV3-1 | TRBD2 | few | CASSQGTSGIPRPQYF | TGTGCCAGCAGCCAAGGGACTAGCGGGATCCCTCGGCCGCAGTACTTC
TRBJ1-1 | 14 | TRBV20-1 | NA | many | CSARDGQGPPEAFF | TGCAGTGCTAGAGATGGGCAGGGCCCCCCTGAAGCTTTCTTT
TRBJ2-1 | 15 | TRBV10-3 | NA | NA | CAISETWDGNNEQFF | TGTGCCATCAGTGAGACATGGGACGGCAACAATGAGCAGTTCTTC
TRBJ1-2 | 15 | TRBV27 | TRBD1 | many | CASSLGTGVDYGYTF | TGTGCCAGCAGTTTGGGTACAGGGGTGGACTATGGCTACACCTTC
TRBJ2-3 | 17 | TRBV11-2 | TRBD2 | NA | CASRPHPGTSGRDTQYF | TGTGCCAGCAGACCTCACCCCGGGACTAGCGGGAGAGATACGCAGTATTTT
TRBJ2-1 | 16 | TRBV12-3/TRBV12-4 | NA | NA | CASSWDGESSYNEQFF | TGTGCCAGCAGTTGGGACGGGGAGAGCTCCTACAATGAGCAGTTCTTC
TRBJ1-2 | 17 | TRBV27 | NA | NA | CASSSRDPESANYGYTF | TGTGCCAGCAGTTCACGGGACCCTGAGTCGGCTAACTATGGCTACACCTTC
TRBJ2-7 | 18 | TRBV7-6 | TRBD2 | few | CASSQRLTSGIRAYEQYF | TGTGCCAGCAGCCAACGACTGACTAGCGGGATTAGAGCATACGAGCAGTACTTC